This T cell receptor (beta chain) was sequenced for a study of blood T cell repertoires in COVID-19. About the study: The United States, Italy and Spain were the sources of the acute and convalescent COVID-19 samples. Sample material is recorded as cDNA or gDNA derived from T cells, B-cell-depleted T cells, or PBMCs.

Sequencing used immunoSEQ multiplex PCR; TCRdb keeps in-frame clones, though not all of them. The data show about 100,000 clones, with roughly 72% seen just once and around 6.3% held by the top ten. The germline V and J ends were trimmed by 2 bases and 2 bases, with 10 bases remaining between them. This CDR3 comprises 14 residues. CDR1 and CDR2 (germline): MGHRA, YSYEKL. The clonotype was recovered from an elderly man with acute or convalescent COVID-19. The chain couples TRBV4-1 to TRBJ2-7; D is ambiguous. The sample was peripheral blood. This chain's CDR3 is CASSQTVNAYEQYF. The CDR3, as DNA: TGCGCCAGCAGCCAAACTGTGAATGCCTACGAGCAGTACTTC.